This T cell receptor beta chain originates from a study of regulatory T cells in long-lasting Graves disease. There are many counts of this clonotype. Assembly of TCR beta libraries relied on iRepertoire HTBI primers together with Arm-PCR of CDR3 regions. TCRdb re-derived calls from the multiplex PCR reads in MiXCR, one entry per CDR3 protein. The table has under 500,000 distinct CDR3 sequences, around 21% seen once. Trimming cost V 5 bases and J 4 bases, with 11 bases left between them. The CDR3 length is 13 residues. CDR1 and CDR2 (germline): SGHTA, FQGNSA. Specified time point: persistent/refractory GD, antithyroid drugs over 5 years with positive TRAb. Researchers made the TCR library from RNA that was extracted from PBMCs.

This TCR was recovered from a female donor with Graves disease. This rearrangement joins TRBV7-2 to TRBJ2-5; the D gene is possibly TRBD1 (5 bases). The sample here was peripheral blood mononuclear cells (PBMCs), taken when the disease was refractory, from a patient treated with antithyroid drugs. CDR3 amino acids: CASSPGAPETQYF. In DNA, the CDR3 is TGTGCCAGCAGCCCTGGGGCCCCAGAGACCCAGTACTTC.